The rows below give T cell receptor beta chains drawn from one sample of a study of human T cells and chemical hapten exposure. MiXCR was run by TCRdb on the RACE reads, yielding one entry per CDR3 protein. Of about 380,000 distinct CDR3 sequences in the sample, 4.8% were seen once. The specimen comprised whole blood, sampled in connection with sensitization to the hapten diphenylcyclopropenone (DPC). These receptors all stem from a woman in her forties or fifties with alopecia areata. Some clones in this sample may be carry-over from other donors' samples. The CDR3 runs from the conserved cysteine through the conserved F or W. Each record gives: J gene, D gene, clone size, V gene, CDR3 protein, CDR3 DNA. D genes are given only for firm matches. Clone size appears in some rows only: once, few, many, or a class for an expanded clone.

j_call: TRBJ2-2; d_call: TRBD2; clone_size: NA; v_call: TRBV6-5; cdr3_aa: CASSYRRPGLAEANTGELFF; cdr3_nt: TGTGCCAGCAGCTACCGCCGCCCCGGACTAGCGGAAGCGAACACCGGGGAGCTGTTTTTT
j_call: TRBJ1-5; d_call: NA; clone_size: many; v_call: TRBV7-8; cdr3_aa: CASSPFAGDNQPQHF; cdr3_nt: TGTGCCAGCAGCCCCTTCGCAGGGGACAATCAGCCCCAGCATTTT
j_call: TRBJ2-2; d_call: NA; clone_size: few; v_call: TRBV14; cdr3_aa: CASSIDTFGGELFF; cdr3_nt: TGTGCCAGCAGCATAGACACTTTTGGCGGGGAGCTGTTTTTT
j_call: TRBJ2-4; d_call: TRBD2; clone_size: NA; v_call: TRBV7-2; cdr3_aa: CASTLGRGGTKNIQYF; cdr3_nt: TGTGCCAGCACTTTGGGCCGGGGGGGCACCAAAAACATTCAGTACTTC
j_call: TRBJ2-3; d_call: TRBD2; clone_size: NA; v_call: TRBV7-9; cdr3_aa: CASSSRDYTSTDMQYF; cdr3_nt: TGTGCCAGCAGCTCCCGGGACTATACTAGCACAGATATGCAGTATTTT
j_call: TRBJ2-3; d_call: NA; clone_size: NA; v_call: TRBV29-1; cdr3_aa: CSVDGGEGTDTQYF; cdr3_nt: TGCAGCGTTGACGGGGGAGAAGGCACAGATACGCAGTATTTT
j_call: TRBJ2-5; d_call: TRBD2; clone_size: few; v_call: TRBV6-2/TRBV6-3; cdr3_aa: CASSYGLAGGLGETQYF; cdr3_nt: TGTGCCAGCAGTTACGGACTAGCGGGAGGACTGGGAGAGACCCAGTACTTC
j_call: TRBJ1-5; d_call: NA; clone_size: many; v_call: TRBV6-1; cdr3_aa: CASSEVLSQPQHF; cdr3_nt: TGTGCCAGCAGTGAAGTTCTGAGTCAGCCCCAGCATTTT
j_call: TRBJ2-3; d_call: TRBD2; clone_size: NA; v_call: TRBV28; cdr3_aa: CASRNTSGRMQYF; cdr3_nt: TGTGCCAGCAGGAATACTAGCGGGAGGATGCAGTATTTT
j_call: TRBJ2-5; d_call: TRBD2; clone_size: NA; v_call: TRBV3-1; cdr3_aa: CASSQEELWLAGGLETQYF; cdr3_nt: TGTGCCAGCAGCCAAGAAGAATTGTGGCTAGCGGGGGGGCTGGAGACCCAGTACTTC
j_call: TRBJ2-7; d_call: TRBD2; clone_size: NA; v_call: TRBV9; cdr3_aa: CASSVGPSGDTPSEQYF; cdr3_nt: TGTGCCAGCAGCGTAGGTCCTAGCGGGGATACCCCCTCCGAGCAGTACTTC
j_call: TRBJ2-4; d_call: NA; clone_size: many; v_call: TRBV29-1; cdr3_aa: CSSSDSDIQYF; cdr3_nt: TGCAGCTCCTCCGACTCGGACATTCAGTACTTC
j_call: TRBJ2-3; d_call: NA; clone_size: few; v_call: TRBV9; cdr3_aa: CASSDLGLSTDTQYF; cdr3_nt: TGTGCCAGCAGCGACCTGGGCCTTAGCACAGATACGCAGTATTTT
j_call: TRBJ2-7; d_call: NA; clone_size: few; v_call: TRBV7-8; cdr3_aa: CASSSGTEMNEQYF; cdr3_nt: TGTGCCAGCAGCTCCGGGACTGAGATGAACGAGCAGTACTTC
j_call: TRBJ1-6; d_call: TRBD1; clone_size: many; v_call: TRBV11-1; cdr3_aa: CASNRDRSSPLHF; cdr3_nt: TGTGCCAGCAACCGGGACAGGAGTTCACCCCTCCACTTT
j_call: TRBJ2-1; d_call: NA; clone_size: NA; v_call: TRBV7-2; cdr3_aa: CASSVDRSRGQFF; cdr3_nt: TGTGCCAGCAGCGTAGACAGGTCCCGGGGGCAGTTCTTC